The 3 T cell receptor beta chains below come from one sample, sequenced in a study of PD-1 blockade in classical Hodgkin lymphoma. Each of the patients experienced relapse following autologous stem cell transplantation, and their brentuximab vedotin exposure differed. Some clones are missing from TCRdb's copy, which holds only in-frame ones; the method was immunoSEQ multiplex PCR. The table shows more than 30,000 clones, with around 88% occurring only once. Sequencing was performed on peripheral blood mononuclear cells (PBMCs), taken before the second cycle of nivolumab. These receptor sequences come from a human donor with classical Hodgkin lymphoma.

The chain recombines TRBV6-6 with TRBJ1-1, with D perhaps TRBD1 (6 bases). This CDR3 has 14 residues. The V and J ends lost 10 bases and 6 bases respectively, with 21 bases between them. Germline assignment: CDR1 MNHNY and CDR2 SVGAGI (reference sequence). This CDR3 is CAIPGSPGEPEAFF. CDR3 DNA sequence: TGTGCCATCCCGGGCTCGCCAGGGGAGCCTGAAGCTTTCTTT.

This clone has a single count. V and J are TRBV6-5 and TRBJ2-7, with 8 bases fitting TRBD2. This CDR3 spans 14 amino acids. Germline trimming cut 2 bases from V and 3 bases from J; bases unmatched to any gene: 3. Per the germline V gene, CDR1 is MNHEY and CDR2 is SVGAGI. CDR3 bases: TGTGCCAGCAGTTACGTGGGACTAGTCTACGAGCAGTACTTC. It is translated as CASSYVGLVYEQYF.

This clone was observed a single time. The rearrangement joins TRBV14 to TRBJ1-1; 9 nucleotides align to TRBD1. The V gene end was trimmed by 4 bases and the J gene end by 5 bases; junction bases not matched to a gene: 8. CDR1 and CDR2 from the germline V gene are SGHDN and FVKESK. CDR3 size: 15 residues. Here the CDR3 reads CASSLYRGRRTEAFF. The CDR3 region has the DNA TGTGCCAGCAGCCTATACAGGGGGCGCAGAACTGAAGCTTTCTTT.